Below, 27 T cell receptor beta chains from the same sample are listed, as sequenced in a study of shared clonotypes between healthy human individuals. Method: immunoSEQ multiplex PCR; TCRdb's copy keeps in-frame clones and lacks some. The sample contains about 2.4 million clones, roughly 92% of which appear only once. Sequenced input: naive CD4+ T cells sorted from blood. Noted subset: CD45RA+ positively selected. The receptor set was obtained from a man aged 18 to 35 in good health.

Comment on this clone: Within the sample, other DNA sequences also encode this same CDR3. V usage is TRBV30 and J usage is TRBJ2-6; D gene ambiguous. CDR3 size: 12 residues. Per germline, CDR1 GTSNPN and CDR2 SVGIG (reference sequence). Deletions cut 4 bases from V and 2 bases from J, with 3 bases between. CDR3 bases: TGTGCCTGGACAACTGGGGCCAACGTCCTGACTTTC. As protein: CAWTTGANVLTF.

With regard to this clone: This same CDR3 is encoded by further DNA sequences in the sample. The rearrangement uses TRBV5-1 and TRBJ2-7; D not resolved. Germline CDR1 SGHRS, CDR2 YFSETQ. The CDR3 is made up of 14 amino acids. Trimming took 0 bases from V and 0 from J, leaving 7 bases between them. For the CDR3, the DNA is TGCGCCAGCAGCTTGGCCCTACTCTCCTACGAGCAGTACTTC. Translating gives CASSLALLSYEQYF.

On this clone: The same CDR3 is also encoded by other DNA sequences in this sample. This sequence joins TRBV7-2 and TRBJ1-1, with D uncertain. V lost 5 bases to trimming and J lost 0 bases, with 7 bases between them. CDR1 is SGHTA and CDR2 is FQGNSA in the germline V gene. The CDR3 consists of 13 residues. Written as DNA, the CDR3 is TGTGCCAGCAGCCTGGCGATGAACACTGAAGCTTTCTTT. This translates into CASSLAMNTEAFF.

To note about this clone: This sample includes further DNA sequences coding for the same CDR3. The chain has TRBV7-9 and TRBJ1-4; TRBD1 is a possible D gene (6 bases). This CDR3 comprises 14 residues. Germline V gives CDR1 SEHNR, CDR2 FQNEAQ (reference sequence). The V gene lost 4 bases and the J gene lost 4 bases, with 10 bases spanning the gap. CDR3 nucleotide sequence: TGTGCCAGCAGCTACCGGACAGATAATGAAAAACTGTTTTTT. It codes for CASSYRTDNEKLFF.

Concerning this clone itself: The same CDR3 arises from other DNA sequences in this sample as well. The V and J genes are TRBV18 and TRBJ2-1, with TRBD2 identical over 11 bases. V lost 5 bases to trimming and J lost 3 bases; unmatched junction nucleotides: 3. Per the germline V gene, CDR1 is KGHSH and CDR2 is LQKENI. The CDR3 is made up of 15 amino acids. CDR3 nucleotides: TGTGCCAGCTCAAGACTAGCGGGAAGCTACAATGAGCAGTTCTTC. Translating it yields CASSRLAGSYNEQFF. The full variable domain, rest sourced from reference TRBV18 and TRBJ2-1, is NAGVMQNPRHLVRRRGQEARLRCSPMKGHSHVYWYRQLPEEGLKFMVYLQKENIIDESGMPKERFSAEFPKEGPSILRIQQVVRGDSAAYFCASSRLAGSYNEQFFGPGTRLTVL.

The CDR3 here is CSVEGTRTGDTEAFF. CDR3 DNA sequence: TGCAGCGTTGAAGGGACTAGGACAGGGGACACTGAAGCTTTCTTT. The genes are TRBV29-1 and TRBJ1-1; TRBD1 matches 9 bases. Germline values: CDR1 SQVTM, CDR2 ANQGSEA. This CDR3 has 15 amino acids. Germline trimming cut 1 base from V and 3 bases from J; bases unmatched to any gene: 6.

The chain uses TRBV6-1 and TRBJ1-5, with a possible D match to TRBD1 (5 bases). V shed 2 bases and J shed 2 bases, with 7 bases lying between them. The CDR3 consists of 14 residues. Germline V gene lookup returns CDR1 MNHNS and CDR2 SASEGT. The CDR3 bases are TGTGCCAGCAGTGAACGGGGCGGCAATCAGCCCCAGCATTTT. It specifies CASSERGGNQPQHF.

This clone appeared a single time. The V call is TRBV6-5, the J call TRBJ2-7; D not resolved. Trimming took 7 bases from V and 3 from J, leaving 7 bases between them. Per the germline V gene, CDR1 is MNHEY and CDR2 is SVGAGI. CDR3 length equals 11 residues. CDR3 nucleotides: TGTGCCAGCACTTATCACTACGAGCAGTACTTC. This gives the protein CASTYHYEQYF.

As DNA, the CDR3 is TGCGCCAGCACGGACAATTCCAATGAGCAGTTCTTC. Its translation: CASTDNSNEQFF. V gene TRBV5-1 combines with J gene TRBJ2-1; a weak D match, TRBD1 (5 bases). This CDR3 has 12 amino acids. V dropped 6 bases and J dropped 6 bases, with 10 bases sitting between them. Per the germline V gene, CDR1 is SGHRS and CDR2 is YFSETQ.

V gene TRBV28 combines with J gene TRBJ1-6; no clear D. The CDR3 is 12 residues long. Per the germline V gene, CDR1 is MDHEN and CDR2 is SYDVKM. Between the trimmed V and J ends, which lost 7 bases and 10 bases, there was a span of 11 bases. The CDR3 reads CASTNENSPLHF. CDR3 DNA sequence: TGTGCCAGCACCAATGAGAACTCACCCCTCCACTTT.

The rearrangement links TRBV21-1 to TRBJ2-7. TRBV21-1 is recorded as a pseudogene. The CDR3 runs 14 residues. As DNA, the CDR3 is TGTGCCAGCAGCAACCCCCTGGTTGCCTACGAGCAGTACTTC. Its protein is CASSNPLVAYEQYF.

The CDR3 sequence: CASSLGGTSGAQETQYF. The DNA of the CDR3 is TGTGCCAGCAGCTTGGGAGGGACTAGCGGGGCCCAAGAGACCCAGTACTTC. The chain links TRBV5-4 to TRBJ2-5; 13 nucleotides line up with TRBD2. CDR1 and CDR2 from the germline V gene are SGHNT and YYREEE (reference sequence). Germline trimming cut 0 bases from V and 1 base from J; bases unmatched to any gene: 3. This CDR3 is 17 amino acids long.

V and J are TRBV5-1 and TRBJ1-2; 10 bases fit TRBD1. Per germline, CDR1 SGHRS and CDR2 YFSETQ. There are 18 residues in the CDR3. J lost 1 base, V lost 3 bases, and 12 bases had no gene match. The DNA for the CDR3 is TGCGCCAGCAGCTCAACGGTTGACAGGGGGCCTTTTAACTATGGCTACACCTTC. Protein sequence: CASSSTVDRGPFNYGYTF.

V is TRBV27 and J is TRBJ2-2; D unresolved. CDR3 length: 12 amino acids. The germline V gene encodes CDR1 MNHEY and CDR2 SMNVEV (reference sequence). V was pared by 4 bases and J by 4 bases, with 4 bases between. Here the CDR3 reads CASSSVTGELFF. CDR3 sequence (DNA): TGTGCCAGCAGTTCGGTCACCGGGGAGCTGTTTTTT.

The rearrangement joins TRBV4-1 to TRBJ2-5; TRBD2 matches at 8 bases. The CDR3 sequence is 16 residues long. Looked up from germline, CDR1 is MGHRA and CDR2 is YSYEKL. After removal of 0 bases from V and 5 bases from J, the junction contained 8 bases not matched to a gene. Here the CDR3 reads CASSQERLAGSETQYF. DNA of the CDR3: TGCGCCAGCAGCCAAGAGCGTCTAGCGGGTAGCGAGACCCAGTACTTC.

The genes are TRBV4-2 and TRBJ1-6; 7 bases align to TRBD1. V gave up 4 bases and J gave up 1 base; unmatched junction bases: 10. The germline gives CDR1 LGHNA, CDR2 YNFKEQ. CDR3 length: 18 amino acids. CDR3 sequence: CASSLQWTGESYNSPLHF. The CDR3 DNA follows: TGTGCCAGCAGCCTACAATGGACAGGCGAATCCTATAATTCACCCCTCCACTTT.

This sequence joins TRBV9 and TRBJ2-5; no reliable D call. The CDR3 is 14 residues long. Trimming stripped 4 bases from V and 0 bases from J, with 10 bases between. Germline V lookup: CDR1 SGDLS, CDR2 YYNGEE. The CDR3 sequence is CASSPSGYQETQYF. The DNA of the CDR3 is TGTGCCAGCAGCCCTAGTGGGTACCAAGAGACCCAGTACTTC.

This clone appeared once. The DNA for the CDR3 is TGTGCCATCAGTCCCGGTGGGGGTTACGAGCAGTACTTC. Protein sequence: CAISPGGGYEQYF. This sequence joins TRBV10-3 and TRBJ2-7; TRBD1 or TRBD2 may be the D gene (5 bases each). The length of the CDR3 is 13 residues. CDR1 is ENHRY and CDR2 is SYGVKD in the germline V gene. Trimming left V 5 bases short and J 4 bases short, with 12 bases between.

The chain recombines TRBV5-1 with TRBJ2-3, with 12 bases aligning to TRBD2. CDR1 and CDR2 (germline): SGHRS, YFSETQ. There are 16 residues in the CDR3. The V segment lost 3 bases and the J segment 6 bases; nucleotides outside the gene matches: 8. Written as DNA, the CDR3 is TGCGCCAGCAGCTCCGGACTAGCGGGATCTGTTGATACGCAGTATTTT. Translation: CASSSGLAGSVDTQYF.

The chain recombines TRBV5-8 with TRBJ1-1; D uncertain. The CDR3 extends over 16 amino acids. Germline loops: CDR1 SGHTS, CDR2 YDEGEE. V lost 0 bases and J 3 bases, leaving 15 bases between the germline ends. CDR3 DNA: TGTGCCAGCAGCTTGGGCCTTTACATAGGCGACACTGAAGCTTTCTTT. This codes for CASSLGLYIGDTEAFF.

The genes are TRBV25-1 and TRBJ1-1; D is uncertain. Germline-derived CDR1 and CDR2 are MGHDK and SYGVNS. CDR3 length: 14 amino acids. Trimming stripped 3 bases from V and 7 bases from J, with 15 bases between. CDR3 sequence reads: CASSDGLAELEAFF. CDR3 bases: TGTGCCAGCAGTGATGGGTTAGCCGAACTTGAAGCTTTCTTT.

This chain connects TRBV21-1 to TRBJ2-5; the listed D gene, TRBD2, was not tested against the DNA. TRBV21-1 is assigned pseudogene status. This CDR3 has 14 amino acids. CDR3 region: CASSIINEHETQYF. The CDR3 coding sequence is TGTGCCAGCAGCATTATCAATGAGCACGAGACCCAGTACTTC.

This chain's CDR3 is CASRTNGAFF. CDR3 DNA sequence: TGTGCCAGCAGGACTAATGGGGCTTTCTTT. This chain connects TRBV6-1 to TRBJ1-1; no clear D gene. V was clipped by 6 bases and J by 11 bases, with 10 bases between them. Per germline, CDR1 MNHNS and CDR2 SASEGT. The length of the CDR3 is 10 residues.

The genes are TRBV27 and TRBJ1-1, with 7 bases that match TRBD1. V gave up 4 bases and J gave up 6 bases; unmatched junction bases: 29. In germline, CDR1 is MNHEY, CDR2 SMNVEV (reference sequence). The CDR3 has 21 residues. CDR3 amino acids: CASSSYFPNLSLDRVGAEAFF. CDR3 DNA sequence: TGTGCCAGCAGTTCTTATTTCCCAAATCTCTCACTAGACAGGGTTGGAGCTGAAGCTTTCTTT.

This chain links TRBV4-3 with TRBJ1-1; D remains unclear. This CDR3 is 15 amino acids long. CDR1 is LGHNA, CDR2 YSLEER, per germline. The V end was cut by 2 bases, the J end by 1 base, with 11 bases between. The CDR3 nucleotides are TGCGCCAGCAGCCAACTGGCCACGGCGAACACTGAAGCTTTCTTT. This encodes CASSQLATANTEAFF.

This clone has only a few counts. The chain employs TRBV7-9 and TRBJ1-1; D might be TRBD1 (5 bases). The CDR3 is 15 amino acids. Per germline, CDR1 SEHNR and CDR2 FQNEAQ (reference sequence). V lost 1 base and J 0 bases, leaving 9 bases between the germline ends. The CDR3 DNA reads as TGTGCCAGCAGCTTAGGGGACGGATTGAACACTGAAGCTTTCTTT. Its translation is CASSLGDGLNTEAFF.

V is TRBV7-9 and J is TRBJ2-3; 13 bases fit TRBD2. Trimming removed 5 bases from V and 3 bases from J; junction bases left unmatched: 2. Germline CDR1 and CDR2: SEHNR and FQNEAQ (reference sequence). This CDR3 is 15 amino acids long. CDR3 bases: TGTGCCAGCAGCCCGACTAGCGGGAGGACAGATACGCAGTATTTT. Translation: CASSPTSGRTDTQYF.